This is a list of T cell receptor beta chains from one sample in a study of response to subunit inactivated influenza vaccine. In TCRdb, the RT-PCR reads were re-called with MiXCR into one record per CDR3 protein. The sample lists about 570,000 distinct CDR3 sequences, around 11% occurring once. This same sample was also part of a study on T cells expressing NK-cell markers.

This sample comprised PBMCs from blood, obtained on the day of vaccination. These receptor sequences come from a man aged 50-60 years who received an inactivated influenza vaccine. Each CDR3 is given with its conserved first and last residue. D genes are given only for firm matches. Some rows mark clone size as missing; the rest say once, few, many or name a class of expanded clone.

TRBJ1-2 | TRBV12-3/TRBV12-4 | many | TRBD1 | TGTGCCAGCAGTTTCGGAGGACAGGGGGCGCGCAGTGGCTACACCTTC | CASSFGGQGARSGYTF
TRBJ2-1 | TRBV24-1 | few | NA | TGTGCCACCGCCAAGGGGGAAGCAGGAAACAATGAGCAGTTCTTC | CATAKGEAGNNEQFF
TRBJ2-1 | TRBV29-1 | many | TRBD2 | TGCAGCGTTGAGGCAAGACTAGCGGCTTACAATGAGCAGTTCTTC | CSVEARLAAYNEQFF
TRBJ2-3 | TRBV10-3 | many | NA | TGTGCCATCAGTGAGCGGGAGACAGATACGCAGTATTTT | CAISERETDTQYF
TRBJ2-3 | TRBV13 | NA | NA | TGTGCCAGCAGCTTACCGGGCAGCGCTAGCACAGATACGCAGTATTTT | CASSLPGSASTDTQYF
TRBJ2-7 | TRBV20-1 | NA | NA | TGCAGTGCTAGTGGTGTAGTACATCCCTACGAGCAGTACTTC | CSASGVVHPYEQYF
TRBJ2-1 | TRBV7-9 | NA | TRBD1 | TGTGCCAGCAGACAACCGGGACAGAGCAATGAGCAGTTCTTC | CASRQPGQSNEQFF
TRBJ2-3 | TRBV20-1 | NA | NA | TGCAGTGCTAGAGATTTAAGCTCGGGGGATACGCAGTATTTT | CSARDLSSGDTQYF
TRBJ1-5 | TRBV28 | NA | NA | TGTGCCAGCAGCGATCTTCAGGGGTTAAAAAATCAGCCCCAGCATTTT | CASSDLQGLKNQPQHF
TRBJ2-5 | TRBV2 | few | NA | TGTGCCAGCAGCCTCGGGACCGTGGGAGAGACCCAGTACTTC | CASSLGTVGETQYF
TRBJ2-3 | TRBV3-1 | few | TRBD2 | TGTGCCAGCAGCCACGCCGGGACTAGGCCAGATACGCAGTATTTT | CASSHAGTRPDTQYF
TRBJ1-6 | TRBV2 | many | TRBD1 | TGTGCCAGCAGGGGACAGGGCGGGCTCGTTAATTCACCCCTCCACTTT | CASRGQGGLVNSPLHF
TRBJ1-1 | TRBV20-1 | NA | TRBD1 | TGCAGTGCTAGAGAGACAGGGAGGGTTGGCACTGAAGCTTTCTTT | CSARETGRVGTEAFF
TRBJ1-5 | TRBV5-1 | few | NA | TGCGCCAGCAGCTTGGATCTTGGGAATCAGCCCCAGCATTTT | CASSLDLGNQPQHF
TRBJ2-7 | TRBV12-3/TRBV12-4 | NA | NA | TGTGCCAGCAGCCTCTCCTACAGGGACTACGAGCAGTACTTC | CASSLSYRDYEQYF
TRBJ1-2 | TRBV2 | NA | TRBD1 | TGTGCCAGCAGGGAGGGACAGGCCTATGGCTACACCTTC | CASREGQAYGYTF
TRBJ2-1 | TRBV11-3 | NA | TRBD2 | TGTGCCAGCAGCGCGACTAGCGGGAGTCTGGTTGAGCAGTTCTTC | CASSATSGSLVEQFF
TRBJ2-3 | TRBV29-1 | NA | NA | TGCAGCATGGTCGCGGGCACAGATACGCAGTATTTT | CSMVAGTDTQYF
TRBJ2-4 | TRBV7-2 | NA | NA | TGTGCCAGCAGCTTTCAAACATCTTCCAAAAACATTCAGTACTTC | CASSFQTSSKNIQYF
TRBJ2-4 | TRBV4-3 | few | TRBD2 | TGCGCCAGCAGCCACGGGGCGGGGGAAAACATTCAGTACTTC | CASSHGAGENIQYF